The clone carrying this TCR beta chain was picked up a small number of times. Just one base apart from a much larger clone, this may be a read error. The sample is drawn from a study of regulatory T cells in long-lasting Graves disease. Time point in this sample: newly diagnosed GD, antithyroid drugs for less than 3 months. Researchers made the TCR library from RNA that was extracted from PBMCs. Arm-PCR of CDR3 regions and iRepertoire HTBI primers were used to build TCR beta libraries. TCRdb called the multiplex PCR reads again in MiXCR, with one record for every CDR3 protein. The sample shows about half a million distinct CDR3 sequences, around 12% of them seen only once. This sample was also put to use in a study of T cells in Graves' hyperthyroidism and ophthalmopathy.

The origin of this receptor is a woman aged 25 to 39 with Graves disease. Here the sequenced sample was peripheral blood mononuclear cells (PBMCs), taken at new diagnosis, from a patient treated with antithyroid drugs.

The CDR3 region is CSAGKHGRSGETQYF. The CDR3 DNA follows: TGCAGTGCTGGAAAACACGGGAGGTCCGGGGAGACCCAGTACTTC. This rearrangement joins TRBV20-1 to TRBJ2-5; TRBD2 agrees at 7 bases. Germline V lookup: CDR1 DFQATT, CDR2 SNEGSKA (reference sequence). This CDR3 is built from 15 residues. V shed 5 bases, J shed 5 bases, and the junction held 14 bases outside the gene matches.